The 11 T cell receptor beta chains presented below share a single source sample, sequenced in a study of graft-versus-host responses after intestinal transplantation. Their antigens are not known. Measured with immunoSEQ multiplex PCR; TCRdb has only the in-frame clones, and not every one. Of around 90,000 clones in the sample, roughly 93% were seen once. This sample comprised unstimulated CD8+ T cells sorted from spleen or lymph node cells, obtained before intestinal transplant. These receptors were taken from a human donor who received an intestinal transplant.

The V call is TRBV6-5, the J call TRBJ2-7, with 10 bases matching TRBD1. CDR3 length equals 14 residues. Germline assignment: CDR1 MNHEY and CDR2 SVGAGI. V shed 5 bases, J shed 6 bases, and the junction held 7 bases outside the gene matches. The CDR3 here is CASSQTGGWGEQYF. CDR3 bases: TGTGCCAGCAGTCAGACAGGGGGCTGGGGCGAGCAGTACTTC.

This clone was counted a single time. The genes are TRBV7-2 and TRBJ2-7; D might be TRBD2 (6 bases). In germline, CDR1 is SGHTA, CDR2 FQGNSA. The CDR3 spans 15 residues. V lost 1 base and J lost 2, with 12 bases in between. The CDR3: CASSLVRGEAYEQYF. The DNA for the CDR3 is TGTGCCAGCAGCTTAGTTCGCGGGGAAGCCTACGAGCAGTACTTC.

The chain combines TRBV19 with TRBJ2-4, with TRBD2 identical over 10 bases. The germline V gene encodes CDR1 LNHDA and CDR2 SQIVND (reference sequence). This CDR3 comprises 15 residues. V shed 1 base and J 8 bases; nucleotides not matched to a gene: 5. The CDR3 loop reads CASSIVAGGADIQYF. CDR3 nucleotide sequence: TGTGCCAGTAGTATAGTAGCGGGGGGTGCGGACATTCAGTACTTC. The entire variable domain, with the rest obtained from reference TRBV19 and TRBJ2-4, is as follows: DGGITQSPKYLFRKEGQNVTLSCEQNLNHDAMYWYRQDPGQGLRLIYYSQIVNDFQKGDIAEGYSVSREKKESFPLTVTSAQKNPTAFYLCASSIVAGGADIQYFGAGTRLSVL.

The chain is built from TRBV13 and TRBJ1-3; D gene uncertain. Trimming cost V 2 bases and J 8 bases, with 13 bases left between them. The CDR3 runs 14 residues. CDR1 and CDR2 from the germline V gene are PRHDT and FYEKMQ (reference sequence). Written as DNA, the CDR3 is TGTGCCAGCAGCTTACGAATAACCGGGGACACCATATATTTT. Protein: CASSLRITGDTIYF.

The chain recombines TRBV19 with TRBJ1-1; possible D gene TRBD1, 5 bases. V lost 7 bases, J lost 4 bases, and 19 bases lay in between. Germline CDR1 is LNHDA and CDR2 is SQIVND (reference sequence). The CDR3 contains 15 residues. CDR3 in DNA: TGTGCCAGTACCCCTGATGAGGGGAGGAGCACTGAAGCTTTCTTT. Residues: CASTPDEGRSTEAFF.

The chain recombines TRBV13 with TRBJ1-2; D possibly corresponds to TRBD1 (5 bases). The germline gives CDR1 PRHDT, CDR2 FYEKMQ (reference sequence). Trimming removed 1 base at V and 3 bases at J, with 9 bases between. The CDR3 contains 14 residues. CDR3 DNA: TGTGCCAGCAGCTTAGAGTCGGGGGACTATGGCTACACCTTC. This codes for CASSLESGDYGYTF.

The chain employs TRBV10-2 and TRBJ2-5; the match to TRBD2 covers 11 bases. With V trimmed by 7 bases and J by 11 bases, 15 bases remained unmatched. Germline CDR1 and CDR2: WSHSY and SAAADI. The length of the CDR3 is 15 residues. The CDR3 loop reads CASTQGLADTREQYF. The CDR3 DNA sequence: TGCGCCAGCACCCAGGGACTAGCGGATACTAGGGAGCAGTACTTC.

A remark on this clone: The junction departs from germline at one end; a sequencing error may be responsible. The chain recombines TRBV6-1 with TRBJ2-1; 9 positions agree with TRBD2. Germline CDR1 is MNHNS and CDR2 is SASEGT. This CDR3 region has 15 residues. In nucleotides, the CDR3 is TGTGTCAGCAGTGCCCAGCGGGGGGCGGGGGATGAGCAGTTCTTC. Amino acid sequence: CVSSAQRGAGDEQFF.

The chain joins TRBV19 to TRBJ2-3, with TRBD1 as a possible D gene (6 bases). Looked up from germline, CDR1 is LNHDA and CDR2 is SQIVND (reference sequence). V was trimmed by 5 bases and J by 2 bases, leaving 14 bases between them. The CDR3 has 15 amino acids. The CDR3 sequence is CASSLGTIATDTQYF. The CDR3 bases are TGTGCCAGTAGTCTCGGGACAATAGCCACAGATACGCAGTATTTT.

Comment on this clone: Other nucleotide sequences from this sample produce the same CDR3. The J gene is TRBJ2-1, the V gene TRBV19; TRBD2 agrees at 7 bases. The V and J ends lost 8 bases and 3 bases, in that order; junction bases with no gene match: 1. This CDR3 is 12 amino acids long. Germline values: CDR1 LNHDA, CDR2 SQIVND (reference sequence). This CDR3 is CASSSGYNEQFF. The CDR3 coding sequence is TGTGCCAGTTCTAGCGGCTACAATGAGCAGTTCTTC.

The CDR3 is CASSFPGTRLYEQYF. CDR3 coding DNA: TGTGCCAGCAGTTTCCCCGGGACAAGGCTTTACGAGCAGTACTTC. The V gene is TRBV6-6, the J gene TRBJ2-7; the D gene is possibly TRBD1 (6 bases). CDR1 is MNHNY, CDR2 SVGAGI, per germline (reference sequence). CDR3 size: 15 residues. With 4 bases removed from V and 4 bases from J, the gap between germline ends came to 17 bases.